The 17 T cell receptor beta chains given below trace back to one sample, sequenced in a study of blood T cell repertoires in COVID-19. Profiling relied on immunoSEQ multiplex PCR, and the TCRdb table lists in-frame clones only, not all of them. This sample carries fewer than 350,000 clones, 70% to 90% of them seen once, and the ten largest clones take around 2.1%. Sequencing used peripheral blood. All receptors derive from a woman aged 25-40 years who had recovered from COVID-19.

This clone was detected only a few times. The CDR3 DNA is TGCGCCAGCAGCCAAGACGGGGGGGCCAAGTATGAGCAGTTCTTC. Protein product: CASSQDGGAKYEQFF. The rearrangement uses TRBV4-1 and TRBJ2-1; 8 bases align to TRBD2. Germline V lookup: CDR1 MGHRA, CDR2 YSYEKL. The junction had 6 bases not matched to a gene; V was cut back by 0 bases and J by 8 bases. This CDR3 has 15 amino acids.

This clone occurred once. The chain is built from TRBV6-5 and TRBJ2-7; TRBD2 matches 8 bases. J lost 6 bases, V lost 0 bases, and 7 bases had no gene match. The CDR3 totals 15 residues. Germline V gene lookup returns CDR1 MNHEY and CDR2 SVGAGI. The CDR3 loop reads CASSYSAAGVSEQYF. The CDR3 DNA sequence: TGTGCCAGCAGTTACTCAGCAGCGGGAGTGAGCGAGCAGTACTTC.

The rearrangement joins TRBV7-9 to TRBJ1-2; D may be TRBD1 (6 bases). The CDR3 is 15 residues long. Trimming stripped 2 bases from V and 8 bases from J, with 18 bases between. CDR1 is SEHNR, CDR2 FQNEAQ, per germline (reference sequence). The CDR3 DNA reads as TGTGCCAGCAGCTTATCGCCAGGAAGAGGACAGGGCTACACCTTC. Its protein product is CASSLSPGRGQGYTF.

V gene TRBV19 combines with J gene TRBJ1-5; D might be TRBD1 (6 bases). The CDR3 spans 14 residues. Trimming shortened V by 1 base and J by 6 bases, and 10 bases separated the two germline ends. Germline V gives CDR1 LNHDA, CDR2 SQIVND (reference sequence). The CDR3 bases are TGTGCCAGTAGTATAGGGGACACAGGTCAGCCCCAGCATTTT. This codes for CASSIGDTGQPQHF.

This chain joins TRBV27 and TRBJ2-3, with D perhaps TRBD1 (5 bases). The germline CDR1 and CDR2 sequences are MNHEY and SMNVEV (reference sequence). The length of the CDR3 is 14 residues. V shed 3 bases and J shed 9 bases, with 16 bases lying between them. The CDR3 region has the DNA TGTGCCAGCAGTTTGTCCCTCAATGGGGCCACGCAGTATTTT. Translation: CASSLSLNGATQYF.

The J gene is TRBJ1-2, the V gene TRBV19, with D possibly matching TRBD1 (5 bases). The CDR3 runs to 13 residues. Germline V lookup: CDR1 LNHDA, CDR2 SQIVND (reference sequence). The ends were cut back, 1 base at V and 6 bases at J, with 9 bases in the middle. CDR3 DNA: TGTGCCAGTAGTATAGCCCGGGGGAATGGCTACACCTTC. This translates into CASSIARGNGYTF.

V and J are TRBV9 and TRBJ2-2; 9 bases line up with TRBD2. Germline V gene data show CDR1 as SGDLS and CDR2 as YYNGEE. The CDR3 length is 16 residues. Unmatched junction bases numbered 6, after V lost 1 base and J lost 5 bases. CDR3 protein: CASSVFELAGTGELFF. Here the CDR3 DNA reads TGTGCCAGCAGCGTATTTGAACTAGCGGGTACCGGGGAGCTGTTTTTT. The variable domain in full, completed from reference TRBV9 and TRBJ2-2, reads DSGVTQTPKHLITATGQRVTLRCSPRSGDLSVYWYQQSLDQGLQFLIQYYNGEERAKGNILERFSAQQFPDLHSELNLSSLELGDSALYFCASSVFELAGTGELFFGEGSRLTVL.

The V call is TRBV12-3 or TRBV12-4, the J call TRBJ1-2; 7 bases are shared with TRBD1. This CDR3 contains 13 residues. With 5 bases clipped from V and 2 bases from J, the junction kept 2 bases outside the gene matches. CDR3 amino acids: CASSPDRNYGYTF. The CDR3 DNA follows: TGTGCCAGCAGTCCGGACAGGAACTATGGCTACACCTTC.

The chain links TRBV3-1 (or the pseudogene TRBV3-2) to TRBJ1-2, with D maybe TRBD1 (5 bases). The CDR3 length is 14 residues. The V gene lost 0 bases and the J gene lost 7 bases, with 12 bases spanning the gap. Germline CDR1 and CDR2: LGHDT and YNNKEL (reference sequence). CDR3 in DNA: TGTGCCAGCAGCCAAGATGGAACGGGGGGTGGCTACACCTTC. Translation gives CASSQDGTGGGYTF.

This clone was seen a few times. This chain connects TRBV5-1 to TRBJ1-1, with D hard to call. Germline CDR1 and CDR2: SGHRS and YFSETQ. With 4 bases removed from V and 6 bases from J, the gap between germline ends came to 22 bases. The CDR3 sequence is 16 residues long. Here the CDR3 DNA reads TGCGCCAGCAGCCTGGGGTGGAGGCGGGGTGTTGCTGAAGCTTTCTTT. Amino acids: CASSLGWRRGVAEAFF.

The chain has TRBV5-4 and TRBJ1-4; D is perhaps TRBD1 (5 bases). Germline V lookup: CDR1 SGHNT, CDR2 YYREEE (reference sequence). V was shortened by 0 bases and J by 8 bases, with 14 bases between the two germline ends. The CDR3 length is 15 residues. The CDR3 coding sequence is TGTGCCAGCAGCTTGGGCGGGGTGAAGGGGGAAAAACTGTTTTTT. As protein: CASSLGGVKGEKLFF.

The J gene is TRBJ1-2, the V gene TRBV4-1; D not certain. V was trimmed by 3 bases and J by 1 base, leaving 9 bases between them. CDR1 is MGHRA and CDR2 is YSYEKL in the germline V gene. The CDR3 is 14 residues long. CDR3 sequence reads: CASSHGGINYGYTF. The DNA of the CDR3 is TGCGCCAGCAGCCACGGAGGGATTAACTATGGCTACACCTTC.

This rearrangement joins TRBV9 to TRBJ2-3; D gene ambiguous. The J call may be mistaken, given a closer DNA end match to TRBJ1-5. CDR1 SGDLS and CDR2 YYNGEE come from the germline V gene. The CDR3 spans 15 residues. CDR3 region: CASSVDGSGADTQHF. As DNA, the CDR3 is TGTGCCAGCAGCGTAGACGGGAGTGGTGCAGATACGCAGCATTTT.

The rearrangement joins TRBV29-1 to TRBJ2-1; 11 nucleotides agree with TRBD2. The CDR3 consists of 14 residues. In germline, CDR1 is SQVTM, CDR2 ANQGSEA. With 3 bases clipped from V and 7 bases from J, the junction kept 5 bases outside the gene matches. The CDR3 spells CSVEVLAGVNEQFF. The CDR3 nucleotides are TGCAGCGTTGAGGTACTAGCGGGAGTTAATGAGCAGTTCTTC.

V and J are TRBV7-2 and TRBJ1-1, with D tentatively TRBD1 (6 bases). Germline V gives CDR1 SGHTA, CDR2 FQGNSA. This CDR3 spans 14 amino acids. V shed 5 bases and J shed 1 base, with 11 bases lying between them. The CDR3 loop is CASSLGQTNTEAFF. CDR3 nucleotide sequence: TGTGCCAGCAGCCTAGGACAGACGAACACTGAAGCTTTCTTT.

This clone has a handful of counts. The chain is built from TRBV29-1 and TRBJ1-1; perhaps TRBD1 as D (6 bases). Trimming cost V 6 bases and J 4 bases, with 9 bases left between them. The germline gives CDR1 SQVTM, CDR2 ANQGSEA. The CDR3 sequence is 11 residues long. DNA for the CDR3: TGCAGCGTCAGGGGAAGCACTGAAGCTTTCTTT. Amino acid sequence: CSVRGSTEAFF.

The chain has TRBV6-5 and TRBJ1-3; D unclear. Germline CDR1 MNHEY, CDR2 SVGAGI. The CDR3 has 15 residues. Trimming took off 5 bases at V and 0 bases at J, with 11 bases between the two ends. The CDR3 here is CASSPGGLSGNTIYF. The CDR3 DNA follows: TGTGCCAGCAGTCCTGGTGGGCTCTCTGGAAACACCATATATTTT.